This T cell receptor beta chain was captured by sequencing in a study of PD-1 blockade in mismatch repair-deficient tumors. Looking at the study overall: Patients had eleven to twelve mismatch repair-deficient cancer types, all previously treated and progressing.

This clone was detected once. Its antigen is as yet unknown. Method: immunoSEQ multiplex PCR; TCRdb's copy keeps in-frame clones and lacks some. The table shows tens of thousands of clones, with around four fifths occurring only once. The CDR3 totals 13 residues. V lost 5 bases, J lost 4 bases, and 11 bases lay in between. The germline gives CDR1 SGHTA, CDR2 FQGNSA. Broader study findings: After pembrolizumab, tumor-resident clones rose rapidly, then generally contracted before radiologic responses.

Source: PBMCs, taken about 38 weeks after starting pembrolizumab. The source of this sequence is an adult with mismatch repair-deficient cancer. This rearrangement joins TRBV7-2 to TRBJ2-5; D might be TRBD2 (6 bases). CDR3 residues: CASSRGRRETQYF. CDR3 nucleotide sequence: TGTGCCAGCAGCCGGGGGAGGCGAGAGACCCAGTACTTC.